Listed below are T cell receptor beta chains from one sample, sequenced in a study of blood T cell repertoires in COVID-19. Some clones are missing from TCRdb's copy, which holds only in-frame ones; the method was immunoSEQ multiplex PCR. The sample carries a few hundred thousand clones, more than 75% recorded once. Material for sequencing was peripheral blood. These receptors were obtained from a woman aged 50 to 65 with acute or convalescent COVID-19. Each CDR3 is given with its conserved first and last residue. Each record gives: J gene, V gene, clone size, D gene, CDR3 protein, CDR3 DNA. D genes are given only for firm matches. The size of a clone is reported for some rows only, either as once, few or many, or as a class for expanded clones.

J gene: TRBJ2-7; V gene: TRBV19; clone size: once; D gene: .; CDR3 protein: CATQDRRSSYEQYF; CDR3 DNA: TGTGCCACCCAGGATCGAAGGTCCTCCTACGAGCAGTACTTC
J gene: TRBJ1-1; V gene: TRBV15; clone size: .; D gene: .; CDR3 protein: CATSRQNTEAFF; CDR3 DNA: TGTGCCACCAGCAGACAAAACACTGAAGCTTTCTTT
J gene: TRBJ2-3; V gene: TRBV5-1; clone size: .; D gene: TRBD2; CDR3 protein: CASSFGLAVASTDTQYF; CDR3 DNA: TGCGCCAGCAGCTTTGGACTAGCGGTCGCTAGCACAGATACGCAGTATTTT
J gene: TRBJ1-1; V gene: TRBV10-3; clone size: .; D gene: .; CDR3 protein: CAIRPLLGGDTEAFF; CDR3 DNA: TGTGCCATCAGGCCCCTCCTAGGGGGGGACACTGAAGCTTTCTTT
J gene: TRBJ2-1; V gene: TRBV28; clone size: .; D gene: TRBD2; CDR3 protein: CASSATSGSAFNEQFF; CDR3 DNA: TGTGCCAGCAGTGCCACTAGCGGCTCCGCCTTCAATGAGCAGTTCTTC
J gene: TRBJ2-7; V gene: TRBV5-1; clone size: .; D gene: TRBD1; CDR3 protein: CASSSGTGLDEQYF; CDR3 DNA: TGCGCCAGCAGCTCCGGGACAGGTCTCGACGAGCAGTACTTC
J gene: TRBJ2-7; V gene: TRBV30; clone size: few; D gene: .; CDR3 protein: CAWSVRGRGTYEQYF; CDR3 DNA: TGTGCCTGGAGTGTACGTGGCAGGGGGACTTACGAGCAGTACTTC
J gene: TRBJ2-1; V gene: TRBV25-1; clone size: .; D gene: TRBD1; CDR3 protein: CASSVAGGAYNEQFF; CDR3 DNA: TGTGCCAGCAGTGTCGCAGGGGGCGCCTACAATGAGCAGTTCTTC
J gene: TRBJ2-5; V gene: TRBV18; clone size: few; D gene: TRBD1; CDR3 protein: CASSPGQGETQYF; CDR3 DNA: TGTGCCAGCTCCCCGGGACAGGGGGAGACCCAGTACTTC
J gene: TRBJ2-1; V gene: TRBV24-1; clone size: .; D gene: TRBD1; CDR3 protein: CATSPQGAFYNEQFF; CDR3 DNA: TGTGCCACCAGCCCACAGGGGGCCTTCTACAATGAGCAGTTCTTC
J gene: TRBJ2-1; V gene: TRBV18; clone size: .; D gene: TRBD2; CDR3 protein: CASSPVREVYNEQFF; CDR3 DNA: TGTGCCAGCTCACCAGTACGGGAGGTATACAATGAGCAGTTCTTC
J gene: TRBJ1-2; V gene: TRBV7-9; clone size: .; D gene: TRBD1; CDR3 protein: CASSLTGGKAGYTF; CDR3 DNA: TGTGCCAGCAGCTTGACAGGGGGAAAGGCTGGCTACACCTTC
J gene: TRBJ1-2; V gene: TRBV18; clone size: .; D gene: .; CDR3 protein: CASSPPQNDYGYTF; CDR3 DNA: TGTGCCAGCTCACCACCGCAGAATGACTATGGCTACACCTTC
J gene: TRBJ2-7; V gene: TRBV30; clone size: .; D gene: .; CDR3 protein: CAWSAGRPPTYEQYF; CDR3 DNA: TGTGCCTGGAGTGCGGGGAGGCCACCAACCTACGAGCAGTACTTC
J gene: TRBJ2-2; V gene: TRBV3-1/TRBV3-2; clone size: .; D gene: .; CDR3 protein: CASSHWRNGELFF; CDR3 DNA: TGTGCCAGCAGCCACTGGAGGAACGGGGAGCTGTTTTTT
J gene: TRBJ1-2; V gene: TRBV19; clone size: .; D gene: .; CDR3 protein: CASSIVKPFGYTF; CDR3 DNA: TGTGCCAGTAGTATCGTTAAGCCGTTTGGCTACACCTTC
J gene: TRBJ1-1; V gene: TRBV7-8; clone size: once; D gene: TRBD1; CDR3 protein: CASSLRGGMNTEAFF; CDR3 DNA: TGTGCCAGCAGCTTAAGAGGGGGCATGAACACTGAAGCTTTCTTT
J gene: TRBJ1-4; V gene: TRBV30; clone size: .; D gene: .; CDR3 protein: CAWSVRGEKLFF; CDR3 DNA: TGTGCCTGGAGTGTACGGGGTGAAAAACTGTTTTTT
J gene: TRBJ2-5; V gene: TRBV27; clone size: .; D gene: TRBD2; CDR3 protein: CASSSPSGVGLAGGQQETQYF; CDR3 DNA: TGTGCCAGCAGTTCTCCTAGCGGGGTGGGACTAGCGGGGGGACAACAAGAGACCCAGTACTTC
J gene: TRBJ2-1; V gene: TRBV5-4; clone size: .; D gene: TRBD1; CDR3 protein: CASSVRTGTGGNEQFF; CDR3 DNA: TGTGCCAGCAGCGTCAGAACCGGGACAGGGGGCAATGAGCAGTTCTTC
J gene: TRBJ1-4; V gene: TRBV21-1; clone size: .; D gene: .; CDR3 protein: CASRVGGATNEKLFF; CDR3 DNA: TGTGCCAGCAGAGTAGGGGGAGCAACTAATGAAAAACTGTTTTTT
J gene: TRBJ1-1; V gene: TRBV29-1; clone size: .; D gene: TRBD1; CDR3 protein: CSVTLWTGDPGVAWESAFF; CDR3 DNA: TGCAGCGTTACACTGTGGACAGGGGACCCTGGCGTGGCCTGGGAATCGGCTTTCTTT
J gene: TRBJ2-3; V gene: TRBV4-1; clone size: few; D gene: .; CDR3 protein: CASSQVRVAGDTQYF; CDR3 DNA: TGCGCCAGCAGCCAAGTAAGAGTGGCGGGAGATACGCAGTATTTT
J gene: TRBJ2-7; V gene: TRBV21-1; clone size: .; D gene: .; CDR3 protein: CASTKRGGFTRESYEQYF; CDR3 DNA: TGTGCCAGCACCAAAAGAGGCGGTTTTACACGGGAGTCCTACGAGCAGTACTTC
J gene: TRBJ2-3; V gene: TRBV29-1; clone size: .; D gene: .; CDR3 protein: CSVRQGSTDTQYF; CDR3 DNA: TGCAGCGTTCGTCAGGGGTCCACAGATACGCAGTATTTT
J gene: TRBJ2-2; V gene: TRBV4-2; clone size: .; D gene: TRBD2; CDR3 protein: CASSQDRAGAGGELFF; CDR3 DNA: TGTGCCAGCAGCCAAGATAGAGCGGGAGCCGGCGGGGAGCTGTTTTTT
J gene: TRBJ2-7; V gene: TRBV9; clone size: once; D gene: TRBD2; CDR3 protein: CASSATSGAYEQYF; CDR3 DNA: TGTGCCAGCAGCGCGACTAGCGGGGCCTACGAGCAGTACTTC
J gene: TRBJ2-7; V gene: TRBV30; clone size: .; D gene: .; CDR3 protein: CAWSGPATVYEQYF; CDR3 DNA: TGTGCCTGGAGCGGCCCCGCGACAGTCTACGAGCAGTACTTC
J gene: TRBJ2-1; V gene: TRBV5-1; clone size: .; D gene: TRBD2; CDR3 protein: CASSLSGRARNEQFF; CDR3 DNA: TGCGCCAGCAGCTTGAGCGGGAGGGCCCGGAATGAGCAGTTCTTC